This T cell receptor beta chain was sequenced in a study of CD4 T cells in relation to SARS-CoV-2 and coronaviruses. The overall study: After roughly ten days of antigen culture, PBMC TCR beta CDR3s were sequenced. Patient ages ranged from 21 to 72, median 38.

Study-level points and caveats: Monoreactive clones expanded significantly more to SARS-CoV-2 than crossreactive clones did.

This table comes from immunoSEQ multiplex PCR, and its TCRdb copy is limited to in-frame clones, with some not included. The repertoire consists of tens of thousands of clones, with over 75% occurring once and the leading ten covering over 20%. As for this clone: Its cognate antigen is unknown.

This receptor was obtained from an adult with COVID-19. Sequenced sample: memory CD4+ T cells from PBMCs, cultured in vitro.

CDR3 nucleotides: TGTGCCAGTAGGGAGCGGGAGACCTACAATGAGCAGTTCTTC. Translation: CASRERETYNEQFF. V is TRBV19 and J is TRBJ2-1, with 8 bases matching TRBD2. The CDR3 contains 14 residues. Trimming took 6 bases from V and 2 from J; bases not matched to a gene: 3. CDR1 is LNHDA and CDR2 is SQIVND in the germline V gene (reference sequence).